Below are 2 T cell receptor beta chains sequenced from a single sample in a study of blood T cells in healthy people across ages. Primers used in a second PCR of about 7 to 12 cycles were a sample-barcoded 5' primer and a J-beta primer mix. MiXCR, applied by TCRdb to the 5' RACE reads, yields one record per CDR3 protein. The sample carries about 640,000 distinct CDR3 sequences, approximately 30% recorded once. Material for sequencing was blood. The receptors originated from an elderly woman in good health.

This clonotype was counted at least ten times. This CDR3 reads CSVVGWTGTYEQYF. For the CDR3, the DNA is TGCAGCGTGGTAGGGTGGACAGGGACCTACGAGCAGTACTTC. This chain joins TRBV29-1 and TRBJ2-7; 8 nucleotides agree with TRBD1. Trimming took 6 bases from V and 2 from J; bases not matched to a gene: 9. The length of the CDR3 is 14 residues. Germline V CDR1 and CDR2: SQVTM, ANQGSEA.

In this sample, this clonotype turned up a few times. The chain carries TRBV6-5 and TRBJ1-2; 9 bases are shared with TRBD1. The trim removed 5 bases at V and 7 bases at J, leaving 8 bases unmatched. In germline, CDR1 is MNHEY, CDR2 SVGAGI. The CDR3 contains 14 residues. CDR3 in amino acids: CASSRDRARGGYTF. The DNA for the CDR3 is TGTGCCAGCAGTCGGGACAGGGCCCGAGGTGGCTACACCTTC.